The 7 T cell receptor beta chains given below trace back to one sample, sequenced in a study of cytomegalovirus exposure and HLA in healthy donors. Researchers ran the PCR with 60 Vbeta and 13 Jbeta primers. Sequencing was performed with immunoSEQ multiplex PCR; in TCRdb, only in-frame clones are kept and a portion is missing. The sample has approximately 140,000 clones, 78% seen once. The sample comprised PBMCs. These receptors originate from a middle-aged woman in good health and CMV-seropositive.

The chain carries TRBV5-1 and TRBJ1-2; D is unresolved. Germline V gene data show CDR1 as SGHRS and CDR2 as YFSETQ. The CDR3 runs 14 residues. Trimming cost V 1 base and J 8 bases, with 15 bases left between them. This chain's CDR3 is CASSLSHGERGYTF. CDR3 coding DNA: TGCGCCAGCAGCTTGAGTCACGGGGAGAGGGGCTACACCTTC.

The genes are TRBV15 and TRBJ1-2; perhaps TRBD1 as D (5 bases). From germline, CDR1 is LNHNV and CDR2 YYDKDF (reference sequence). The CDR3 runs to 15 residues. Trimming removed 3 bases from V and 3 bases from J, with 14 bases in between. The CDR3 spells CATSRGLSDDYGYTF. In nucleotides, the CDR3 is TGTGCCACCAGCAGGGGGCTTTCGGACGACTATGGCTACACCTTC. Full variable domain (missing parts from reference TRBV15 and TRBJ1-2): DAMVIQNPRYQVTQFGKPVTLSCSQTLNHNVMYWYQQKSSQAPKLLFHYYDKDFNNEADTPDNFQSRRPNTSFCFLDIRSPGLGDTAMYLCATSRGLSDDYGYTFGSGTRLTVV.

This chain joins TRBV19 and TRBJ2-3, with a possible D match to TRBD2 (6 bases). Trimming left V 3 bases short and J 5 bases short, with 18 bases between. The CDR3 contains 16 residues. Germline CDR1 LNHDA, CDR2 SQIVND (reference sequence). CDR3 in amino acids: CASSIGPGAPIDTQYF. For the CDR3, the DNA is TGTGCCAGTAGTATCGGACCGGGAGCGCCGATAGATACGCAGTATTTT.

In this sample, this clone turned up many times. The CDR3 reads CASRRGMNTEAFF. CDR3 DNA: TGTGCCAGCAGGCGAGGGATGAACACTGAAGCTTTCTTT. The chain couples TRBV28 to TRBJ1-1; D is uncertain. CDR1 is MDHEN, CDR2 SYDVKM, per germline. The CDR3 is 13 amino acids. Trimming shortened V by 6 bases and J by 0 bases, and 8 bases separated the two germline ends.

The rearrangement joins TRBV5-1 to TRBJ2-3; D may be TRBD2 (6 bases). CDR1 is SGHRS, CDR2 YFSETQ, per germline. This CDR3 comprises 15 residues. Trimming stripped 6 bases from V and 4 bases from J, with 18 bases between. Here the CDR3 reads CASTLGVGGADTQYF. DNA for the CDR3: TGCGCCAGCACCCTTGGTGTGGGGGGAGCAGATACGCAGTATTTT. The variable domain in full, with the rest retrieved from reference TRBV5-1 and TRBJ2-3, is KAGVTQTPRYLIKTRGQQVTLSCSPISGHRSVSWYQQTPGQGLQFLFEYFSETQRNKGNFPGRFSGRQFSNSRSEMNVSTLELGDSALYLCASTLGVGGADTQYFGPGTRLTVL.

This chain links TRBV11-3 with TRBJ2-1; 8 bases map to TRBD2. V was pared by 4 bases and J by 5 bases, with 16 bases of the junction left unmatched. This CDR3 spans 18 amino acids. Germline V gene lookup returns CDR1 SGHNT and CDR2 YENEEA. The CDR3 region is CASSSPPRGSGINNEQFF. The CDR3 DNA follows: TGTGCCAGCAGCTCACCCCCGAGGGGTAGCGGGATTAACAATGAGCAGTTCTTC.

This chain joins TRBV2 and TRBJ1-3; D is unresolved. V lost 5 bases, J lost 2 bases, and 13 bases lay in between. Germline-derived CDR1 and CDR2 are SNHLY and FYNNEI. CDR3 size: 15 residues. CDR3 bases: TGTGCCAGCAGTATTGGCCGAGGGACTGGAAACACCATATATTTT. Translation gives CASSIGRGTGNTIYF. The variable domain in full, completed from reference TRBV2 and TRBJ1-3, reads EPEVTQTPSHQVTQMGQEVILRCVPISNHLYFYWYRQILGQKVEFLVSFYNNEISEKSEIFDDQFSVERPDGSNFTLKIRSTKLEDSAMYFCASSIGRGTGNTIYFGEGSWLTVV.